This TCR beta chain appears in the sequencing data of a study of a mutant IDH1 vaccine in newly diagnosed glioma (dated by TCRdb to about 2021). With regard to the full study: Patients received eight vaccinations in weeks 1, 3, 5, 7, 11, 15, 19 and 23, corresponding to visits V03 through V10. Vaccination was initiated 4-6 weeks after radiotherapy alone, or concurrently with temozolomide cycles in the chemotherapy-containing groups. Of the 25 to 35 treated patients, 62.5% were male and around 40% were female, and a mean age of approximately 40 years was recorded. Prior to enrollment, standard therapy consisting of radiotherapy alone, temozolomide alone, or radiochemotherapy with temozolomide had been administered to patients, with the combination being received by most patients. Six visits were used for peripheral blood collection: V03 (baseline), V05, V07, V10, V12 and V13. For exploratory analyses, around 26 treated patients had longitudinal TCRB deep sequencing done wherever samples were available. Beyond this particular receptor, the publication reports: No apparent relationship was observed between pseudoprogression and alterations in the top peripheral T cell clonotypes detected by TCRB sequencing. The authors stated that sample limitations prevented analyses of patient blood samples from being reproduced. Immune responses induced by the vaccine were seen in over 90% of patients across multiple MHC alleles. Availability determined which PBMC samples were chosen for TCRB deep sequencing.

The CDR3 numbers 16 residues from cysteine through phenylalanine. Only the CDR3 DNA is retained, 48 bases long and in frame from the first base. Trimming accounts for 1 base at V and 3 bases at J, while the number of junction bases matched to no gene is 6. CDR1 and CDR2, per the germline V gene (reference sequence), are GTSNPN and SVGIG. A word on this clone: Its antigen is still unknown. No clone much larger than this one lies a single base away; base qualities are absent.

Interpreted using the paper, the time point label stands for: week 11, during vaccination. Every vaccine dose consisted of 300 ug of a 20-mer mutant IDH1 peptide in Montanide, administered subcutaneously together with topical imiquimod. The donors had newly diagnosed IDH1-mutant astrocytomas of WHO grade 3 or 4 that showed loss of nuclear ATRX. The samples were drawn from NOA16, a multicentre, single-arm, open-label phase I trial in Germany that tested a mutant IDH1 peptide vaccine in humans for the first time. Genomic DNA for TCRB sequencing was isolated from EDTA blood with the DNeasy Blood and Tissue Kit. Receptor amplification or capture employed the immunoSEQ multiplex PCR assay. Rearranged TCR beta chain sequences were amplified using the hsTCRB Kit according to the manufacturer's protocol. Sequencing of TCRB libraries was carried out on an Illumina MiSeq. The study's own analysis went as follows. The proprietary platform of the kit vendor was used for demultiplexing, trimming and gene mapping. TCRdb's version of the immuneACCESS table is confined to in-frame rearrangements and falls short of the full clone set. An unresolved V gene accounts for under half of the shortfall where checked; the remainder is of unknown origin. The V and J calls and clone size were taken over from that table, and D and trimming were inferred from the DNA. In this sample the table shows about 52,000 clones, 75% to 95% of which occur a single time. 2% to 2.5% of the sample comes from the top ten.

The chain uses TRBV30 and TRBJ2-1; 10 central bases correspond to TRBD2. The sequence was collected from a man aged 45-65 years with glioma. This specimen was PBMCs, taken from a glioma patient whose treatment included an IDH1 peptide vaccine. CDR3 sequence: CAWSGFGTSVYNEQFF. The DNA sequence follows: TGTGCCTGGAGTGGATTTGGGACTAGCGTCTACAATGAGCAGTTCTTC.